Listed here are 14 T cell receptor beta chains from one sample, sequenced in a study of blood T cell repertoires in COVID-19. TCRdb's table, derived via immunoSEQ multiplex PCR, lists solely in-frame clones and lacks some. Among 99,000 or so clones listed, 85% were seen once. Sequenced sample: peripheral blood. The receptors were sampled from a man aged 50 to 59 with acute or convalescent COVID-19.

The chain links TRBV9 to TRBJ2-1, with D perhaps matching TRBD2 (6 bases). Per the germline V gene, CDR1 is SGDLS and CDR2 is YYNGEE. This CDR3 comprises 16 residues. Trimming removed 4 bases from V and 8 bases from J, with 22 bases in between. DNA of the CDR3: TGTGCCAGCAGCCATTCCCTAGCGTCGCCTAGCGATGAGCAGTTCTTC. Protein: CASSHSLASPSDEQFF.

This chain links TRBV12-5 with TRBJ1-1; 7 positions match TRBD1. Trimming removed 0 bases from V and 0 bases from J; junction bases left unmatched: 10. The CDR3 extends over 18 amino acids. The germline V gene has CDR1 LGHNT and CDR2 FRNRAP. The CDR3 DNA follows: TGTGCTAGTGGTTTGGTACATCCAGGGGGTCTACTGAACACTGAAGCTTTCTTT. Translated, it gives CASGLVHPGGLLNTEAFF. Complete variable domain (other parts from reference TRBV12-5 and TRBJ1-1): DARVTQTPRHKVTEMGQEVTMRCQPILGHNTVFWYRQTMMQGLELLAYFRNRAPLDDSGMPKDRFSAEMPDATLATLKIQPSEPRDSAVYFCASGLVHPGGLLNTEAFFGQGTRLTVV.

In DNA form, the CDR3 reads TGTGCCAGCAGGGCGGGACAGGGGGCCTCTGAAGCTTTCTTT. Translation gives CASRAGQGASEAFF. The chain combines TRBV9 with TRBJ1-1, with 12 bases that match TRBD1. The CDR3 spans 14 residues. Per germline, CDR1 SGDLS and CDR2 YYNGEE. The trim removed 5 bases at V and 6 bases at J, leaving 5 bases unmatched.

The CDR3 loop reads CASSPGTSGGETQYF. CDR3 nucleotides: TGTGCCAGCAGCCCCGGGACTAGCGGGGGGGAGACCCAGTACTTC. The chain links TRBV6-2 or TRBV6-3 to TRBJ2-5; 15 positions match TRBD2. Germline CDR1 reads MNHEY; CDR2 reads SVGEGT. The V and J ends lost 6 bases and 5 bases, in that order; junction bases with no gene match: 4. The CDR3 runs to 15 residues.

The J gene is TRBJ2-7, the V gene TRBV7-8; 7 bases match TRBD2. CDR3 length: 14 residues. Trimming cost V 5 bases and J 2 bases; bases outside gene matches: 6. Germline assignment: CDR1 SGHVS and CDR2 FQNEAQ. The CDR3 region has the DNA TGTGCCAGCAGCCCCTCGGGGGGACCCTACGAGCAGTACTTC. It encodes CASSPSGGPYEQYF.

The J gene is TRBJ2-3, the V gene TRBV7-3; 7 bases agree with TRBD1. The ends lost 3 bases at V and 4 bases at J; junction bases unmatched: 19. There are 19 residues in the CDR3. The V gene's germline CDR1 is SGHTA and CDR2 FQGTGA. The CDR3 sequence is CASSFDRDSWESTADTQYF. CDR3 bases: TGTGCCAGCAGCTTTGACCGGGACAGTTGGGAGAGTACAGCAGATACGCAGTATTTT.

The V and J genes are TRBV20-1 and TRBJ2-7; 8 bases line up with TRBD2. Germline trimming cut 3 bases from V and 2 bases from J; bases unmatched to any gene: 6. Per germline, CDR1 DFQATT and CDR2 SNEGSKA (reference sequence). This CDR3 is 14 amino acids long. The CDR3 protein is CSASRPGLAYEQYF. DNA for the CDR3: TGCAGTGCTAGTCGACCGGGACTAGCCTACGAGCAGTACTTC.

The rearrangement joins TRBV7-3 to TRBJ1-1; no reliable D call. V lost 6 bases, J lost 1 base, and 9 bases lay in between. Germline values: CDR1 SGHTA, CDR2 FQGTGA. CDR3 length equals 13 residues. CDR3 DNA sequence: TGTGCCAGCAGGTGGAGAGCGAACACTGAAGCTTTCTTT. Its protein product is CASRWRANTEAFF.

The chain employs TRBV11-2 and TRBJ1-4, with TRBD1 matching 9 bases. With V trimmed by 6 bases and J by 7 bases, 6 bases remained unmatched. In germline, CDR1 is SGHAT, CDR2 FQNNGV. CDR3 length equals 14 residues. CDR3 loop: CASRRQGDSEKLFF. The CDR3 region has the DNA TGTGCCAGCAGGAGACAGGGGGATTCTGAAAAACTGTTTTTT. Together with reference TRBV11-2 and TRBJ1-4, the CDR3 gives the full variable domain: EAGVAQSPRYKIIEKRQSVAFWCNPISGHATLYWYQQILGQGPKLLIQFQNNGVVDDSQLPKDRFSAERLKGVDSTLKIQPAKLEDSAVYLCASRRQGDSEKLFFGSGTQLSVL.

The rearrangement uses TRBV19 and TRBJ2-5; 13 bases align to TRBD2. V was pared by 3 bases and J by 5 bases, with 21 bases of the junction left unmatched. This CDR3 contains 21 residues. From germline, CDR1 is LNHDA and CDR2 SQIVND (reference sequence). In DNA, the CDR3 is TGTGCCAGTAGTATTTCAGGGTCCGGGACTAGCGGGACAGGAGGAAGGGAGACCCAGTACTTC. Amino acid sequence: CASSISGSGTSGTGGRETQYF.

J is TRBJ2-2 and V is TRBV5-1; TRBD1 matches at 10 bases. Germline lookup yields CDR1 SGHRS and CDR2 YFSETQ. The CDR3 runs to 14 residues. V shed 4 bases and J 7 bases; nucleotides not matched to a gene: 4. The CDR3 nucleotides are TGCGCCAGCAGCCGGGACAGGGGACGCGGGGAGCTGTTTTTT. It specifies CASSRDRGRGELFF.

The gene calls are TRBV5-1 and TRBJ2-5, with 8 bases fitting TRBD1. The germline V gene has CDR1 SGHRS and CDR2 YFSETQ. Trimming at V came to 4 bases and at J to 6 bases, leaving 5 bases not matched to a gene. CDR3 length: 13 residues. CDR3 DNA: TGCGCCAGCAGCCTGACAGGGGATAAGACCCAGTACTTC. This codes for CASSLTGDKTQYF.

The CDR3 nucleotides are TGCGCCAGCAGCCATCCGGGACTAGCGGGAGATGATGAGCAGTACTTC. This gives the protein CASSHPGLAGDDEQYF. J is TRBJ2-7 and V is TRBV4-1; TRBD2 aligns across 14 bases. The CDR3 loop spans 16 amino acids. Per germline, CDR1 MGHRA and CDR2 YSYEKL. The trim removed 3 bases at V and 7 bases at J, leaving 8 bases unmatched.

This chain uses TRBV7-9 with TRBJ2-3; 9 bases align to TRBD2. V lost 5 bases to trimming and J lost 2 bases; unmatched junction nucleotides: 8. Looked up from germline, CDR1 is SEHNR and CDR2 is FQNEAQ (reference sequence). This CDR3 is 16 amino acids long. The CDR3 DNA sequence: TGTGCCAGCAGCCCTTTAAGCGGGGGGACCACAGATACGCAGTATTTT. Encoded protein: CASSPLSGGTTDTQYF.